The 15 T cell receptor beta chains presented below share a single source sample, sequenced in a study of memory CD4+ T cells and cytomegalovirus serostatus. TCRdb's copy holds only in-frame clones and misses some; the assay was immunoSEQ multiplex PCR. The profile shows tens of thousands of clones, 60% to 80% of them singletons. The sort gate was single viable CD3+CD4+CD8-CD45RO+ cells for memory CD4+ T cells. Sequenced: memory CD4+ T cells from blood. These receptors were taken from an adult in good health and CMV-seronegative.

The chain employs TRBV11-1 and TRBJ2-6; a possible D gene is TRBD1 (6 bases). CDR3 size: 16 residues. Germline V gives CDR1 SGHAT, CDR2 FQDESV (reference sequence). V dropped 5 bases and J dropped 3 bases, with 14 bases sitting between them. The CDR3 protein is CASSPAGVGGANVLTF. The CDR3 DNA follows: TGTGCCAGCAGCCCCGCAGGGGTTGGTGGGGCCAACGTCCTGACTTTC.

The chain carries TRBV27 and TRBJ2-7, with 7 bases matching TRBD1. J was trimmed by 1 base and V by 5 bases; bases with no gene match: 5. Looked up from germline, CDR1 is MNHEY and CDR2 is SMNVEV (reference sequence). This CDR3 contains 14 residues. In DNA, the CDR3 is TGTGCCAGCAGTCCAAGGACAGGTTCCTACGAGCAGTACTTC. Encoded protein: CASSPRTGSYEQYF.

This chain joins TRBV5-1 and TRBJ2-5; 8 nucleotides match TRBD1. Germline trimming cut 4 bases from V and 2 bases from J; bases unmatched to any gene: 10. Per the germline V gene, CDR1 is SGHRS and CDR2 is YFSETQ. This CDR3 region has 16 residues. DNA for the CDR3: TGCGCCAGCAGCGGACAGGGAGTGGGGCCTCAAGAGACCCAGTACTTC. Its translation: CASSGQGVGPQETQYF. The full variable domain, rest sourced from reference TRBV5-1 and TRBJ2-5, is KAGVTQTPRYLIKTRGQQVTLSCSPISGHRSVSWYQQTPGQGLQFLFEYFSETQRNKGNFPGRFSGRQFSNSRSEMNVSTLELGDSALYLCASSGQGVGPQETQYFGPGTRLLVL.

The gene calls are TRBV18 and TRBJ1-5; TRBD1 is a possible D gene (6 bases). Germline V gene data show CDR1 as KGHSH and CDR2 as LQKENI. V lost 6 bases, J lost 4 bases, and 13 bases lay in between. This CDR3 region has 14 residues. DNA of the CDR3: TGTGCCAGCTCGCTGGGGCAGGGGAATCAGCCCCAGCATTTT. It codes for CASSLGQGNQPQHF. Variable domain in full (rest from reference TRBV18 and TRBJ1-5): NAGVMQNPRHLVRRRGQEARLRCSPMKGHSHVYWYRQLPEEGLKFMVYLQKENIIDESGMPKERFSAEFPKEGPSILRIQQVVRGDSAAYFCASSLGQGNQPQHFGDGTRLSIL.

The rearrangement uses TRBV19 and TRBJ2-1; D remains ambiguous. V lost 6 bases and J 0 bases, leaving 6 bases between the germline ends. Germline V gene lookup returns CDR1 LNHDA and CDR2 SQIVND (reference sequence). The CDR3 sequence is 13 residues long. CDR3 in amino acids: CASSPRSYNEQFF. The CDR3 DNA reads as TGTGCCAGTAGCCCGCGCTCCTACAATGAGCAGTTCTTC.

Only a few counts were recorded for this clone. The V and J genes are TRBV7-2 and TRBJ2-5, with a possible D match to TRBD2 (5 bases). The CDR3 is 12 amino acids. V shed 5 bases and J shed 7 bases, with 11 bases lying between them. Germline-derived CDR1 and CDR2 are SGHTA and FQGNSA. The CDR3 loop is CASSQERGTQYF. CDR3 DNA: TGTGCCAGCAGCCAGGAACGGGGGACCCAGTACTTC.

The chain employs TRBV7-2 and TRBJ1-1; D is unclear. Germline CDR1 reads SGHTA; CDR2 reads FQGNSA. The length of the CDR3 is 14 residues. V was pared by 5 bases and J by 4 bases, with 14 bases between. The chain's CDR3 is CASSQIEAGTEAFF. The CDR3 coding sequence is TGTGCCAGCAGCCAAATCGAGGCGGGCACTGAAGCTTTCTTT.

The genes are TRBV18 and TRBJ1-2, with D uncertain. CDR1 KGHSH and CDR2 LQKENI come from the germline V gene. Trimming pared 5 bases from V and 0 bases from J, leaving 13 bases between. This CDR3 is 15 amino acids long. This CDR3 is CASSVEDHPNYGYTF. The CDR3 DNA reads as TGTGCCAGCTCAGTAGAGGACCACCCTAACTATGGCTACACCTTC.

The V gene is TRBV27, the J gene TRBJ2-5, with 9 bases matching TRBD1. The CDR3 consists of 14 residues. The germline CDR1 and CDR2 sequences are MNHEY and SMNVEV (reference sequence). Trimming at V came to 3 bases and at J to 3 bases, leaving 2 bases not matched to a gene. For the CDR3, the DNA is TGTGCCAGCAGTTTTGGGACAGGGAAAGAGACCCAGTACTTC. It codes for CASSFGTGKETQYF.

The V gene is TRBV7-6, the J gene TRBJ1-1; D not resolved. V was trimmed by 6 bases and J by 1 base, leaving 9 bases between them. The CDR3 extends over 13 amino acids. Germline values: CDR1 SGHVS, CDR2 FNYEAQ. The CDR3: CASRATGNTEAFF. Here the CDR3 DNA reads TGTGCCAGCAGAGCCACGGGGAACACTGAAGCTTTCTTT.

This clone occurred a few times. The chain couples TRBV7-8 to TRBJ1-1, with a weak D call TRBD1 (5 bases). Germline assignment: CDR1 SGHVS and CDR2 FQNEAQ. The CDR3 has 15 residues. Between the trimmed V and J ends, which lost 4 bases and 6 bases, there was a span of 18 bases. CDR3 sequence (DNA): TGTGCCAGCAGCTCCACCGGGGCCCAAGTGGCTGAAGCTTTCTTT. This sequence encodes CASSSTGAQVAEAFF. Using reference TRBV7-8 and TRBJ1-1 for the parts outside the CDR3, the full variable domain is GAGVSQSPRYKVAKRGQDVALRCDPISGHVSLFWYQQALGQGPEFLTYFQNEAQLDKSGLPSDRFFAERPEGSVSTLKIQRTQQEDSAVYLCASSSTGAQVAEAFFGQGTRLTVV.

This rearrangement joins TRBV7-9 to TRBJ2-5; weak D call: TRBD1 (5 bases). Gene TRBJ2-7 matches the end of the DNA better, so the J call may be wrong. CDR1 is SEHNR and CDR2 is FQNEAQ in the germline V gene (reference sequence). The length of the CDR3 is 13 residues. In DNA form, the CDR3 reads TGTGCCAGCAGCTTAGCAGGGGTGAGCGAGCAGTACTTC. It is translated as CASSLAGVSEQYF.

The rearrangement links TRBV7-6 to TRBJ2-7; TRBD2 agrees at 7 bases. Germline CDR1 reads SGHVS; CDR2 reads FNYEAQ. The CDR3 sequence is 12 residues long. V dropped 4 bases and J dropped 6; count of bases not matched to a gene: 3. The DNA for the CDR3 is TGTGCCAGCAGCTATACGGGGGGCGAGCAGTACTTC. This codes for CASSYTGGEQYF.

The chain couples TRBV10-3 to TRBJ2-7; perhaps TRBD2 as D (7 bases). V gave up 6 bases and J gave up 4 bases, with 16 bases separating them. CDR3 length: 14 amino acids. Germline lookup yields CDR1 ENHRY and CDR2 SYGVKD. The CDR3 DNA follows: TGTGCCATCAGGGGGGCGGGGGATCCGTACGAGCAGTACTTC. This codes for CAIRGAGDPYEQYF.

This rearrangement joins TRBV7-9 to TRBJ2-4; maybe TRBD1 (5 bases). The CDR3 has 15 amino acids. V was cut by 5 bases and J by 0 bases, with 11 bases left in between. Germline V lookup: CDR1 SEHNR, CDR2 FQNEAQ (reference sequence). This CDR3 reads CASSPDRLAKNIQYF. In DNA form, the CDR3 reads TGTGCCAGCAGCCCCGACAGACTAGCCAAAAACATTCAGTACTTC.